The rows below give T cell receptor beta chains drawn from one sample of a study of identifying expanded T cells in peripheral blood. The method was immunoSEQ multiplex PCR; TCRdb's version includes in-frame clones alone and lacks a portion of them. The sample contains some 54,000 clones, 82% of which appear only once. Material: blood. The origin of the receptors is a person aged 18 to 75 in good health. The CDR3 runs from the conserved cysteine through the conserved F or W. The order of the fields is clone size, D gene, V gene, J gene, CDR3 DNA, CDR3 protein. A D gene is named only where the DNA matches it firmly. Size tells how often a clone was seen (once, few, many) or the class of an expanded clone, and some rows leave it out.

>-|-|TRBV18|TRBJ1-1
TGTGCCAGCTCACCAGCAGTTAACACTGAAGCTTTCTTT
CASSPAVNTEAFF
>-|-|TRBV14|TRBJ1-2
TGTGCCAGCAGCGGACAGATTAACTATGGCTACACCTTC
CASSGQINYGYTF
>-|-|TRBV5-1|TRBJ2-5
TGCGCCAGCAGCTTGGGACAACGGGAGACCCAGTACTTC
CASSLGQRETQYF
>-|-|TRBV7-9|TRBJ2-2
TGTGCCAGCAGCTGGGGAGGTGCTTTTACCGGGGAGCTGTTTTTT
CASSWGGAFTGELFF
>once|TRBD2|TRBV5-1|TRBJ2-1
TGCGCCAGCAGCTTGTGGGCTCCTGGGCGACTAGCCGAGTACAATGAGCAGTTCTTC
CASSLWAPGRLAEYNEQFF
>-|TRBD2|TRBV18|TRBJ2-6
TGTGCCAGCTCACCACTACCCCCCGGGCGGGGGAACTCTGGGGCCAACGTCCTGACTTTC
CASSPLPPGRGNSGANVLTF
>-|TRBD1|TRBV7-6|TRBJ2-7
TGTGCCAGCAGCTCATCCGGGACAGGGGGCCACGAGCAGTACTTC
CASSSSGTGGHEQYF
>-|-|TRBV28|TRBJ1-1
TGTGCCAGCAGTTTATGGACTGAAGCTTTCTTT
CASSLWTEAFF
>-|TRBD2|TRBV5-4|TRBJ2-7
TGTGCCAGCAGCTTGGCTAGCGGGAGGGCCGGGGGATCCGAGCAGTACTTC
CASSLASGRAGGSEQYF
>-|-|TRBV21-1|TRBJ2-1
TGTGCCAGCAGCAAAGGGGAACTAGCGGGAGTGGGGGAACGCTCCTACAATGAGCAGTTCTTC
CASSKGELAGVGERSYNEQFF
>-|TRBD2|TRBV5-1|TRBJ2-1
TGCGCCAGCAGCTTGACTAGCGGGATGTACAATGAGCAGTTCTTC
CASSLTSGMYNEQFF
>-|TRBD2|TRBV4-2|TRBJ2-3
TGTGCCAGCAGCCATGGGGCGAGGACTAGCAGGAACCCAGATACGCAGTATTTT
CASSHGARTSRNPDTQYF
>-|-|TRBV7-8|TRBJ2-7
TGTGCCAGCAGCACGACGGAGGGGGGAGCATACGAGCAGTACTTC
CASSTTEGGAYEQYF
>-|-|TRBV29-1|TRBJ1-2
TGCAGCGTTGAAGATGAGGGGCTTGGGGGCTACACCTTC
CSVEDEGLGGYTF
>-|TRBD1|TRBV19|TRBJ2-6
TGTGCCAGTAGTGCGGACAGGGGTGCCAACGTCCTGACTTTC
CASSADRGANVLTF
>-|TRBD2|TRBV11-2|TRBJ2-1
TGTGCCAGCAGCGTAGTGCGGGGGTCGAATGAGCAGTTCTTC
CASSVVRGSNEQFF
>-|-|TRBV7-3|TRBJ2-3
TGTGCCAGCAGCTCCCAAGCGGCCACAGATACGCAGTATTTT
CASSSQAATDTQYF
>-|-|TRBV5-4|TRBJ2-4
TGTGCCAGCAGCGCTCGTACCCGCGGATCTATAGCCAAAAACATTCAGTACTTC
CASSARTRGSIAKNIQYF
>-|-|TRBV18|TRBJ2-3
TGTGCCAGCTCCCCCGGAAGACAGAACACAGATACGCAGTATTTT
CASSPGRQNTDTQYF
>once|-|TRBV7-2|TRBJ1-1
TGTGCCAGCAGCTTAGCAGGGGCGCGGGTTTTCACTGAAGCTTTCTTT
CASSLAGARVFTEAFF
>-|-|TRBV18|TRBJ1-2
TGTGCCAGCTCACCACCCCCTTTATTGGCCAACTATGGCTACACCTTC
CASSPPPLLANYGYTF
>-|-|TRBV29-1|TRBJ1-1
TGCAGCGTTAGACGGAGAACAGGGCGTTTGGGTGAAGCTTTCTTT
CSVRRRTGRLGEAFF
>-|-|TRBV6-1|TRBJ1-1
TGTGCCAGCTCCTCAGACATGAACACTGAAGCTTTCTTT
CASSSDMNTEAFF
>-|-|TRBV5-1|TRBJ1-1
TGCGCCAGCAGCTTGGGGGTCGGAGGAAACACTGAAGCTTTCTTT
CASSLGVGGNTEAFF
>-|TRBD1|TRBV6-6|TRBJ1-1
TGTGCCAGCAGTCCCCCACAGGGGATGAACACTGAAGCTTTCTTT
CASSPPQGMNTEAFF
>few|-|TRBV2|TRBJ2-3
TGTGCCAGCAGTGAACAGCGCACGAGCACAGATACGCAGTATTTT
CASSEQRTSTDTQYF
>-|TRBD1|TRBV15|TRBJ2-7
TGTGCCACCAGACCGGGACAGGACTCCTACGAGCAGTACTTC
CATRPGQDSYEQYF
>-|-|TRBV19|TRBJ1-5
TGTGCCAGTAGTCTCCAGAATCAGCCCCAGCATTTT
CASSLQNQPQHF
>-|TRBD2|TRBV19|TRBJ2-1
TGTGCCAGTAGTACCCCCGGGAGGAAGATCGATGAGCAGTTCTTC
CASSTPGRKIDEQFF
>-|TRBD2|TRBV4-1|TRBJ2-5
TGCGCCAGCAGCCAAGGGGGCGGGGGACCCCAAGAGACCCAGTACTTC
CASSQGGGGPQETQYF
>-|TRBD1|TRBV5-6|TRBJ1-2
TGTGCCAGCAGCTCGCCCCCGACAGGGCTTAACTATGGCTACACCTTC
CASSSPPTGLNYGYTF
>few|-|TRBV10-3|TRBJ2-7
TGTGCCACCTCACAGGGTACGAACGACGAGCAGTACTTC
CATSQGTNDEQYF
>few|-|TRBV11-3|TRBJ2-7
TGTGCCAGCAGCTTCCCCGGGACAACCTACGAGCAGTACTTC
CASSFPGTTYEQYF
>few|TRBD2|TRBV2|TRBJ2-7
TGTGCCAGCATTAGCGGGAGGTCGTCCTACGAGCAGTACTTC
CASISGRSSYEQYF
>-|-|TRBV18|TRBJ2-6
TGTGCCAGCTCACCACAGACAGCTGGGGCCAACGTCCTGACTTTC
CASSPQTAGANVLTF
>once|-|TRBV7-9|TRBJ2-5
TGTGCCAGCAGCTTGGGGGGGACAGGAAACCAAGAGACCCAGTACTTC
CASSLGGTGNQETQYF
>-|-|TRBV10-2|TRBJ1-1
TGCGCCAGCAGTGAGCAGGCGACATACACTGAAGCTTTCTTT
CASSEQATYTEAFF
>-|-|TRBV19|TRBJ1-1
TGTGCCAGTAGTATAACAGGGAAAACTGAAGCTTTCTTT
CASSITGKTEAFF
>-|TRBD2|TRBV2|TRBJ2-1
TGTGCCAGCAGTGGCCCTAGCGGAAACAATGAGCAGTTCTTC
CASSGPSGNNEQFF
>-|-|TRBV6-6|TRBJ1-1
TGTGCCAGCAGCTCAGGGGCAAGGACTGAAGCTTTCTTT
CASSSGARTEAFF
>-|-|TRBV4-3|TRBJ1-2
TGCGCCAGCAGCTGGGACAAAAGCTATGGCTACACCTTC
CASSWDKSYGYTF
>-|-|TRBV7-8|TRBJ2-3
TGTGCCAGCAGCGTGGGCCCAGGCACTAGCACAGATACGCAGTATTTT
CASSVGPGTSTDTQYF
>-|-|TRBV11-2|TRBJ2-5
TGTGCCAGCAGCTGGTGGGTGCGCGGGACACATCAAGAGACCCAGTACTTC
CASSWWVRGTHQETQYF
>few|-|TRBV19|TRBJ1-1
TGTGCCAGTAGTATAGAATTGGGAATGATAAATCCCGGTGAAGCTTTCTTT
CASSIELGMINPGEAFF